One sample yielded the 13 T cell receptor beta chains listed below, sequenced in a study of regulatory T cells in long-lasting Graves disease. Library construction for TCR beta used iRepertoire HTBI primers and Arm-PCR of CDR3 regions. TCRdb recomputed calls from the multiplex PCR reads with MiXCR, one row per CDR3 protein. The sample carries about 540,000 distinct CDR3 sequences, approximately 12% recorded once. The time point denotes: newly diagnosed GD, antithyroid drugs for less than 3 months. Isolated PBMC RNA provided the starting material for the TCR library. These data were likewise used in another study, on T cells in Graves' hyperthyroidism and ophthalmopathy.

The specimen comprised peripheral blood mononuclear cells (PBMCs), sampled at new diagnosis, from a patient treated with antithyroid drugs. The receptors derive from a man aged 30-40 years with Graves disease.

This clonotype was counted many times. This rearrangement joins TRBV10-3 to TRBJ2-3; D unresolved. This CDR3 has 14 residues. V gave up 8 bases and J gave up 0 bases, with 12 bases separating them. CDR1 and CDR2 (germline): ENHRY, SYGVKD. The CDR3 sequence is CAIRAAASTDTQYF. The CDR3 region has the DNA TGTGCCATCCGTGCGGCGGCTAGCACAGATACGCAGTATTTT.

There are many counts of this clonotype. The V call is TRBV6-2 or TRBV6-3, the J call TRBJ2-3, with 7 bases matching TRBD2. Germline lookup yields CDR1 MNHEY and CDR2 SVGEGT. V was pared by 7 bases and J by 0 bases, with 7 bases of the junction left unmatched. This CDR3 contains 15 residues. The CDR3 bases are TGTGCCAGCATGGTCGCTAGCGGTAGCACAGATACGCAGTATTTT. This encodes CASMVASGSTDTQYF.

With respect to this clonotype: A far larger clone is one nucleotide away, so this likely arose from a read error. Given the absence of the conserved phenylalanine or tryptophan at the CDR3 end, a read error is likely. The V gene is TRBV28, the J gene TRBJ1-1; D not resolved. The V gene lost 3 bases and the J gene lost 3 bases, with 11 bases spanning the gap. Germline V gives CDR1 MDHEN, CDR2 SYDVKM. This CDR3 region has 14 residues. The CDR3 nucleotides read TGTGCCAGCAGTTTTCAGAGTGGCTACACTGAAGCTTTCTCT. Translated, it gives CASSFQSGYTEAFS.

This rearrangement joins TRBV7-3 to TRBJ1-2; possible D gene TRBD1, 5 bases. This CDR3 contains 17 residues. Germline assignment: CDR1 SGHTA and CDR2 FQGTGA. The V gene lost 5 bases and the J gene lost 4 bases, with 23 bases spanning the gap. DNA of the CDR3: TGTGCCAGCAGCCCTAGACCGGGGGGTGGGGTCGGCTATGGCTACACCTTC. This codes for CASSPRPGGGVGYGYTF.

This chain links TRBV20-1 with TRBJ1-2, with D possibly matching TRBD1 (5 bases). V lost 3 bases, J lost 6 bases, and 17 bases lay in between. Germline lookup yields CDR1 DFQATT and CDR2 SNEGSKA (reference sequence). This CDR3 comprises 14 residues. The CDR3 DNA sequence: TGCAGTGCTAGTCTGCGGGGCAGGGTAGATGGCTACACCTTC. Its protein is CSASLRGRVDGYTF.

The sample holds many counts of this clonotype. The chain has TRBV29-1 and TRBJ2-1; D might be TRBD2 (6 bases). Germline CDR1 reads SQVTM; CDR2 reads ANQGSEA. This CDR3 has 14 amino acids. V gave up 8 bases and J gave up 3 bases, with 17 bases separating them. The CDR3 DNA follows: TGCAGCTCCCTCGGGGCGGGGCTCTACAATGAGCAGTTCTTC. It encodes CSSLGAGLYNEQFF.

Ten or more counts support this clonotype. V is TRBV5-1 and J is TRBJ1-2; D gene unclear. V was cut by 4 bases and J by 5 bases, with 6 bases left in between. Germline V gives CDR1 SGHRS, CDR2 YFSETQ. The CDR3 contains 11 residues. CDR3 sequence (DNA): TGCGCCAGCAGCGAAGAGTATGGCTACACCTTC. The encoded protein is CASSEEYGYTF.

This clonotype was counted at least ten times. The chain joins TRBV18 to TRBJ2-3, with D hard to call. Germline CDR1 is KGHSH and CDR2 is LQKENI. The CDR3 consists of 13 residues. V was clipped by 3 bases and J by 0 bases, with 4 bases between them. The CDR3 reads CASSPESTDTQYF. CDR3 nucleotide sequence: TGTGCCAGCTCACCCGAAAGCACAGATACGCAGTATTTT.

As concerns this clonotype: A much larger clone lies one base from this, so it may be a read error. CDR3 protein: CSARAVAGVTYEQYF. CDR3 DNA: TGCAGTGCTAGAGCTGTTGCGGGAGTTACCTACGAGCAGTACTTC. This chain uses TRBV20-1 with TRBJ2-7; 7 nucleotides align to TRBD2. The CDR3 totals 15 residues. The germline V gene has CDR1 DFQATT and CDR2 SNEGSKA (reference sequence). Trimming removed 1 base from V and 2 bases from J; junction bases left unmatched: 8.

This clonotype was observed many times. The CDR3 nucleotides read TGTGCCAGCAGCTCTACGGGACTAGCGGGACGCACAGATACGCAGTATTTT. This codes for CASSSTGLAGRTDTQYF. The rearrangement joins TRBV6-1 to TRBJ2-3; 13 bases fit TRBD2. Losses at the gene ends were 6 bases for V and 1 base for J; bases not matched to a gene: 7. From germline, CDR1 is MNHNS and CDR2 SASEGT. This CDR3 comprises 17 residues.

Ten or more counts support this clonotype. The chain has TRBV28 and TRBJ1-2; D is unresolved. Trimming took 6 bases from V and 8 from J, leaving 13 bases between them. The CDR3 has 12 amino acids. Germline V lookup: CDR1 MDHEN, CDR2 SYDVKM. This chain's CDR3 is CASSRFLRGYTF. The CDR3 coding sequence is TGTGCCAGCAGCCGGTTCCTGAGGGGCTACACCTTC.

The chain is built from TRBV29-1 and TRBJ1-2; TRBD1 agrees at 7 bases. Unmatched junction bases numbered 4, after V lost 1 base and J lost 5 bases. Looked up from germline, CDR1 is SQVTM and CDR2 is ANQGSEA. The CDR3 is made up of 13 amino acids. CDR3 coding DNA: TGCAGCGTTGAAGGGACAGGCACTTATGGCTACACCTTC. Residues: CSVEGTGTYGYTF.

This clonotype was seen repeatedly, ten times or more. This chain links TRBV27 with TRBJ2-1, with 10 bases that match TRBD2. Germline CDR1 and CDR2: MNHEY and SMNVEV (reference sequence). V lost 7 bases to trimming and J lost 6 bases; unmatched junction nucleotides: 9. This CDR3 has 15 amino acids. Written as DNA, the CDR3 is TGTGCCAGCACCCGGGGAACTAGCGGGACCAATGAGCAGTTCTTC. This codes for CASTRGTSGTNEQFF.